One and the same sample provided the 29 T cell receptor beta chains below, sequenced in a study of OX40 agonist ivuxolimab in advanced cancers. The table came from immunoSEQ multiplex PCR; TCRdb's copy has only in-frame clones and leaves some out. The sample carries about 150,000 clones, just over 90% recorded once. Sequenced material: CD4+ or CD8+ T cells sorted from blood, taken in a trial of the OX40 agonist ivuxolimab. These receptors were obtained from an adult with an advanced solid tumor such as melanoma, head and neck, liver or kidney cancer.

This chain links TRBV27 with TRBJ2-2; the D is unclear. Germline lookup yields CDR1 MNHEY and CDR2 SMNVEV (reference sequence). This CDR3 contains 16 residues. V was pared by 2 bases and J by 1 base, with 11 bases between. CDR3 nucleotides: TGTGCCAGCAGTTTAATGAAGGGTCGGAACACCGGGGAGCTGTTTTTT. This gives the protein CASSLMKGRNTGELFF.

J is TRBJ2-7 and V is TRBV7-2; D is perhaps TRBD1 (6 bases). V lost 1 base and J lost 4, with 14 bases in between. Germline values: CDR1 SGHTA, CDR2 FQGNSA. The CDR3 totals 15 residues. CDR3 sequence reads: CASSLDWGPLYEQYF. In DNA form, the CDR3 reads TGTGCCAGCAGCTTAGACTGGGGGCCTCTATACGAGCAGTACTTC.

The chain joins TRBV9 to TRBJ1-4, with TRBD1 identical over 7 bases. The CDR3 totals 15 residues. V trimming: 3 bases; J trimming: 3 bases; junction bases outside the gene matches: 5. CDR1 SGDLS and CDR2 YYNGEE come from the germline V gene. CDR3 coding DNA: TGTGCCAGCAGCGCCACGGGACAGCCTAATGAAAAACTGTTTTTT. Residues: CASSATGQPNEKLFF.

The J gene is TRBJ2-3, the V gene TRBV7-9; D unclear. Trimming removed 4 bases at V and 4 bases at J, with 6 bases between. Germline-derived CDR1 and CDR2 are SEHNR and FQNEAQ (reference sequence). The CDR3 contains 12 residues. The CDR3 spells CASSYRPDTQYF. The CDR3, as DNA: TGTGCCAGCAGCTACCGGCCAGATACGCAGTATTTT.

The rearrangement joins TRBV11-3 to TRBJ2-7, with TRBD2 matching over 7 bases. V trimming: 5 bases; J trimming: 2 bases; junction bases outside the gene matches: 3. Germline V gene sequence: CDR1 SGHNT, CDR2 YENEEA. The length of the CDR3 is 13 residues. The CDR3 bases are TGTGCCAGCAGCCGGGGGGATGCCTACGAGCAGTACTTC. Translated: CASSRGDAYEQYF.

This chain connects TRBV5-1 to TRBJ2-7; TRBD1 matches 12 bases. The CDR3 runs to 14 residues. Trimming took 4 bases from V and 6 from J; bases not matched to a gene: 5. CDR1 is SGHRS, CDR2 YFSETQ, per germline. In DNA form, the CDR3 reads TGCGCCAGCAGCCCGGGGACAGGGGGCGGCGAGCAGTACTTC. Translation: CASSPGTGGGEQYF.

The V and J genes are TRBV5-4 and TRBJ2-1, with D tentatively TRBD1 (6 bases). V dropped 4 bases and J dropped 0 bases, with 11 bases sitting between them. Germline V gene lookup returns CDR1 SGHNT and CDR2 YYREEE (reference sequence). The CDR3 has 15 residues. The CDR3 here is CASSPDSNSYNEQFF. The CDR3 DNA reads TGTGCCAGCAGCCCGGACAGCAACTCCTACAATGAGCAGTTCTTC.

Here the CDR3 DNA reads TGCGCCAGCAGCTTGGAACCAGGGGGCCGTAGCGGTGTTCAGTTCTTC. Amino acids: CASSLEPGGRSGVQFF. The rearrangement links TRBV5-1 to TRBJ2-1, with 8 bases identical to TRBD1. V was pared by 0 bases and J by 13 bases, with 15 bases of the junction left unmatched. Germline V lookup: CDR1 SGHRS, CDR2 YFSETQ. The CDR3 loop spans 16 amino acids.

V usage is TRBV5-1 and J usage is TRBJ1-5; D gene unclear. CDR3 size: 15 residues. Germline V gene lookup returns CDR1 SGHRS and CDR2 YFSETQ. V lost 0 bases and J lost 1, with 8 bases in between. The CDR3 coding sequence is TGCGCCAGCAGCTTGGTGGGTGGAAGCAATCAGCCCCAGCATTTT. Residues: CASSLVGGSNQPQHF.

This chain connects TRBV6-5 to TRBJ2-3; D possibly corresponds to TRBD2 (6 bases). This CDR3 has 14 residues. V shed 6 bases and J shed 1 base, with 11 bases lying between them. Looked up from germline, CDR1 is MNHEY and CDR2 is SVGAGI. CDR3 sequence (DNA): TGTGCCAGCAGATGGGCTAGCGGCACAGATACGCAGTATTTT. This codes for CASRWASGTDTQYF.

This clone was detected only a few times. DNA of the CDR3: TGTGCCAGCAGCGTAGTGCAGGGAGGCTATGGCTACACCTTC. Translation gives CASSVVQGGYGYTF. The chain links TRBV9 to TRBJ1-2, with D maybe TRBD1 (5 bases). Trimming took off 0 bases at V and 4 bases at J, with 10 bases between the two ends. Germline loops: CDR1 SGDLS, CDR2 YYNGEE. The CDR3 runs to 14 residues.

V gene TRBV25-1 combines with J gene TRBJ2-7, with D uncertain. With 0 bases removed from V and 4 bases from J, the gap between germline ends came to 22 bases. The CDR3 is 18 residues long. Germline V gene sequence: CDR1 MGHDK, CDR2 SYGVNS. The CDR3 DNA reads as TGTGCCAGCAGTGAATACCGAAGGTCCGACCAGAACCTTTACGAGCAGTACTTC. This codes for CASSEYRRSDQNLYEQYF.

The chain has TRBV19 and TRBJ2-1; a weak D match, TRBD2 (6 bases). The CDR3 sequence is 16 residues long. Germline lookup yields CDR1 LNHDA and CDR2 SQIVND (reference sequence). The V gene lost 7 bases and the J gene lost 1 base, with 17 bases spanning the gap. CDR3 loop: CASMPIAARSYNEQFF. The CDR3 nucleotides read TGTGCCAGTATGCCGATAGCGGCCCGTTCCTACAATGAGCAGTTCTTC. The full variable domain, its missing parts supplied by reference TRBV19 and TRBJ2-1, is DGGITQSPKYLFRKEGQNVTLSCEQNLNHDAMYWYRQDPGQGLRLIYYSQIVNDFQKGDIAEGYSVSREKKESFPLTVTSAQKNPTAFYLCASMPIAARSYNEQFFGPGTRLTVL.

The rearrangement joins TRBV28 to TRBJ2-7; the match to TRBD2 covers 7 bases. The CDR3 is made up of 14 amino acids. V was clipped by 4 bases and J by 5 bases; unmatched bases: 8. CDR1 and CDR2 from the germline V gene are MDHEN and SYDVKM. This chain's CDR3 is CASSSGGSSNEQYF. CDR3 in DNA: TGTGCCAGCAGTTCTGGCGGGAGCAGCAACGAGCAGTACTTC.

V and J are TRBV28 and TRBJ1-5; D is possibly TRBD1 (5 bases). V dropped 2 bases and J dropped 3 bases, with 14 bases sitting between them. The CDR3 consists of 16 residues. From germline, CDR1 is MDHEN and CDR2 SYDVKM. CDR3 in amino acids: CASSLVTGVFNQPQHF. The CDR3 bases are TGTGCCAGCAGTTTAGTTACGGGGGTTTTCAATCAGCCCCAGCATTTT.

J is TRBJ2-1 and V is TRBV5-1; 8 nucleotides agree with TRBD1. Germline V lookup: CDR1 SGHRS, CDR2 YFSETQ. The CDR3 extends over 14 amino acids. V dropped 0 bases and J dropped 5; count of bases not matched to a gene: 1. Here the CDR3 reads CASSLGQGHNEQFF. CDR3 coding DNA: TGCGCCAGCAGCTTGGGACAGGGGCACAATGAGCAGTTCTTC. The full variable domain, in which reference TRBV5-1 and TRBJ2-1 provide the parts outside the CDR3, is KAGVTQTPRYLIKTRGQQVTLSCSPISGHRSVSWYQQTPGQGLQFLFEYFSETQRNKGNFPGRFSGRQFSNSRSEMNVSTLELGDSALYLCASSLGQGHNEQFFGPGTRLTVL.

The chain couples TRBV7-3 to TRBJ1-1; 9 bases line up with TRBD1. CDR1 and CDR2 (germline): SGHTA, FQGTGA. The CDR3 runs to 17 residues. V lost 0 bases and J lost 2; bases outside the gene matches: 7. The CDR3 DNA sequence: TGTGCCAGCAGCTTAACCCTACCGGGACAGGGAAACACTGAAGCTTTCTTT. Protein sequence: CASSLTLPGQGNTEAFF.

This rearrangement joins TRBV10-3 to TRBJ1-1; D possibly corresponds to TRBD1 (5 bases). Germline lookup yields CDR1 ENHRY and CDR2 SYGVKD. V lost 4 bases and J 5 bases, leaving 20 bases between the germline ends. The CDR3 length is 16 residues. The CDR3 loop is CAISGREGLYGTEAFF. The CDR3 nucleotides read TGTGCCATCAGTGGTAGAGAGGGGTTATATGGGACTGAAGCTTTCTTT.

This clone was counted a single time. The rearrangement uses TRBV10-3 and TRBJ2-2; D gene uncertain. The CDR3 covers 12 residues. V was trimmed by 5 bases and J by 6 bases, leaving 7 bases between them. Germline CDR1 is ENHRY and CDR2 is SYGVKD. CDR3 nucleotides: TGTGCCATCAGTCCGTTGGCCGGGGAGCTGTTTTTT. This encodes CAISPLAGELFF.

This sequence joins TRBV28 and TRBJ1-2, with D maybe TRBD1 (5 bases). Germline loops: CDR1 MDHEN, CDR2 SYDVKM. V shed 4 bases and J shed 7 bases, with 16 bases lying between them. The CDR3 has 14 amino acids. The CDR3 nucleotides read TGTGCCAGCAGTTCTGGCAGCCCGGGGGGTGGCTACACCTTC. It translates to CASSSGSPGGGYTF.

The J gene is TRBJ2-5, the V gene TRBV5-4, with TRBD2 matching 9 bases. J was trimmed by 1 base and V by 0 bases; bases with no gene match: 7. This CDR3 spans 17 amino acids. Germline CDR1 is SGHNT and CDR2 is YYREEE (reference sequence). Here the CDR3 reads CASSLGGLAGIQETQYF. CDR3 sequence (DNA): TGTGCCAGCAGCTTGGGAGGCCTAGCGGGGATCCAAGAGACCCAGTACTTC.

The chain employs TRBV7-3 and TRBJ2-1; 10 bases fit TRBD1. The germline CDR1 and CDR2 sequences are SGHTA and FQGTGA. V was clipped by 5 bases and J by 7 bases; unmatched bases: 8. There are 15 residues in the CDR3. The CDR3 loop reads CASSPRQGAWNEQFF. The CDR3 DNA sequence: TGTGCCAGCAGCCCAAGACAGGGGGCTTGGAATGAGCAGTTCTTC.

The chain has TRBV21-1 and TRBJ2-7; the tabulated D call, TRBD2, remains unverified against the DNA. TRBV21-1 is a recognized pseudogene. The CDR3 contains 16 residues. CDR3 DNA: TGTGCCAGCAGCAAAGGCCCTAGCGGAATAACCTACGAGCAGTACTTC. It yields the protein CASSKGPSGITYEQYF.

This rearrangement joins TRBV14 to TRBJ1-5; 7 bases fit TRBD1. This CDR3 is 13 amino acids long. Trimming at V came to 4 bases and at J to 5 bases, leaving 2 bases not matched to a gene. CDR1 and CDR2 (germline): SGHDN, FVKESK. CDR3 amino acids: CASSPGGHQPQHF. The CDR3 nucleotides are TGTGCCAGCAGCCCAGGGGGGCATCAGCCCCAGCATTTT.

On this clone: An end of the junction differs from the germline gene, which may be a read error. The rearrangement joins TRBV25-1 to TRBJ2-7, with 7 bases aligning to TRBD1. The CDR3 extends over 13 amino acids. Germline CDR1 MGHDK, CDR2 SYGVNS. The CDR3 DNA reads as TGTGCCAGCAGTGATGACAGGGCCATGCCGTTAATCTTC. Residues: CASSDDRAMPLIF.

The sample holds one count of this clone. The chain is built from TRBV5-1 and TRBJ2-7; 15 positions agree with TRBD2. J lost 7 bases, V lost 7 bases, and 18 bases had no gene match. CDR1 SGHRS and CDR2 YFSETQ come from the germline V gene. This CDR3 has 18 residues. DNA for the CDR3: TGCGCCAGCTCCGACCAGCTGATAACCGGGACTAGCGGGAGGGAGCAGTACTTC. It specifies CASSDQLITGTSGREQYF.

This chain joins TRBV23-1 and TRBJ1-5; 8 positions match TRBD1. TRBV23-1 is noted as an ORF with a role that remains uncertain. J lost 5 bases, V lost 7 bases, and 7 bases had no gene match. CDR3 length: 14 residues. CDR3 amino acids: CASTGQGQDQPQHF. CDR3 nucleotides: TGCGCCAGCACTGGACAGGGTCAGGATCAGCCCCAGCATTTT.

This clone has a single count. CDR3 DNA sequence: TGCGCCAGCAGCCATTCCGCCGGGACAGGGGGGGACTATGGCTACACCTTC. Residues: CASSHSAGTGGDYGYTF. The rearrangement links TRBV4-1 to TRBJ1-2, with 11 bases that match TRBD1. The V and J ends lost 3 bases and 3 bases, in that order; junction bases with no gene match: 9. Germline-derived CDR1 and CDR2 are MGHRA and YSYEKL. The CDR3 is 17 amino acids.

The gene calls are TRBV2 and TRBJ1-4; D remains ambiguous. The CDR3 sequence is 13 residues long. Per germline, CDR1 SNHLY and CDR2 FYNNEI. V dropped 6 bases and J dropped 8 bases, with 13 bases sitting between them. CDR3 protein: CASSNGGLEKLFF. The CDR3 DNA reads TGTGCCAGCAGCAATGGAGGGTTAGAAAAACTGTTTTTT. Looking up the rest from reference TRBV2 and TRBJ1-4 gives the full variable domain: EPEVTQTPSHQVTQMGQEVILRCVPISNHLYFYWYRQILGQKVEFLVSFYNNEISEKSEIFDDQFSVERPDGSNFTLKIRSTKLEDSAMYFCASSNGGLEKLFFGSGTQLSVL.